These 19 T cell receptor beta chains originate from one sample sequenced in a study of response to subunit inactivated influenza vaccine. One entry per CDR3 protein, called by TCRdb with MiXCR from the RT-PCR reads. The sample holds more than 450,000 distinct CDR3 sequences, around 11% seen once. Sequences were derived from PBMCs from blood, sampled on the day of vaccination. The receptor set was obtained from a man aged 50 to 59 who received an inactivated influenza vaccine.

The gene calls are TRBV6-2 or TRBV6-3 and TRBJ2-2, with D unclear. The CDR3 covers 13 residues. V was pared by 6 bases and J by 6 bases, with 11 bases between. CDR1 and CDR2 (germline): MNHEY, SVGEGT. The CDR3 DNA is TGTGCCAGCAGCTTTAAGTACGCCGGGGAGCTGTTTTTT. Protein sequence: CASSFKYAGELFF.

The table lists this clonotype with many counts. The rearrangement joins TRBV10-3 to TRBJ2-5; 8 bases fit TRBD2. The V segment lost 11 bases and the J segment 4 bases; nucleotides outside the gene matches: 12. Germline V lookup: CDR1 ENHRY, CDR2 SYGVKD. CDR3 size: 14 residues. DNA for the CDR3: TGTGCCCCAGTCCCTCTCCGGGGGGGAGAGACCCAGTACTTC. Translated: CAPVPLRGGETQYF.

The V and J genes are TRBV4-1 and TRBJ2-3; the match to TRBD2 covers 12 bases. Germline trimming cut 2 bases from V and 6 bases from J; bases unmatched to any gene: 9. This CDR3 region has 17 residues. In germline, CDR1 is MGHRA, CDR2 YSYEKL. The CDR3 region is CASSQKPSGGASDTQYF. In DNA form, the CDR3 reads TGCGCCAGCAGCCAAAAGCCTAGCGGGGGGGCCTCGGATACGCAGTATTTT.

In DNA form, the CDR3 reads TGTGCCAGCAGCCCAAGGACAGGGGGCGGCCACGAGCAGTACTTC. Residues: CASSPRTGGGHEQYF. The chain combines TRBV3-1 with TRBJ2-7; 11 bases fit TRBD1. Trimming removed 4 bases from V and 5 bases from J; junction bases left unmatched: 7. Germline V CDR1 and CDR2: LGHDT, YNNKEL (reference sequence). The CDR3 consists of 15 residues.

This chain links TRBV21-1 with TRBJ2-5; TRBD1, as called in the table, went unchecked against the DNA. TRBV21-1 is a pseudogene locus. The CDR3 sequence is 14 residues long. CDR3 nucleotides: TGTGCCAGCTCCGGGCGGGGGATATTAGAGACCCAGTACTTC. Translating gives CASSGRGILETQYF.

The V call is TRBV7-2, the J call TRBJ2-7; 11 bases line up with TRBD2. Unmatched junction bases numbered 4, after V lost 4 bases and J lost 2 bases. CDR3 size: 15 residues. The germline gives CDR1 SGHTA, CDR2 FQGNSA. In DNA, the CDR3 is TGTGCCAGCAGCTCAACTAGCGGGGGCCCCTACGAGCAGTACTTC. It is translated as CASSSTSGGPYEQYF.

There are a few counts of this clonotype. The chain is built from TRBV7-9 and TRBJ2-1; 9 positions match TRBD2. Germline V gene lookup returns CDR1 SEHNR and CDR2 FQNEAQ (reference sequence). The V gene end was trimmed by 1 base and the J gene end by 11 bases; junction bases not matched to a gene: 9. The CDR3 contains 15 residues. The DNA of the CDR3 is TGTGCCAGCAGCTTAGAGATGGGGCTAGCGGGAAAGCAGTTCTTC. Encoded protein: CASSLEMGLAGKQFF.

This clonotype was found a few times. This chain joins TRBV27 and TRBJ2-3; 8 nucleotides align to TRBD2. The CDR3 covers 15 residues. Looked up from germline, CDR1 is MNHEY and CDR2 is SMNVEV (reference sequence). After removal of 3 bases from V and 2 bases from J, the junction contained 4 bases not matched to a gene. In nucleotides, the CDR3 is TGTGCCAGCAGTTTTGCTAGCGGGCACACAGATACGCAGTATTTT. Translation: CASSFASGHTDTQYF.

The chain is built from TRBV20-1 and TRBJ2-6; D gene uncertain. The CDR3 spans 14 residues. Trimming removed 1 base at V and 0 bases at J, with 4 bases between. Germline values: CDR1 DFQATT, CDR2 SNEGSKA (reference sequence). The CDR3 sequence is CSARVGSGANVLTF. The CDR3 DNA follows: TGCAGTGCTAGAGTCGGCTCTGGGGCCAACGTCCTGACTTTC.

This clonotype has only a few counts. The genes are TRBV12-3 or TRBV12-4 and TRBJ1-2; D is unclear. This CDR3 comprises 11 residues. V shed 11 bases and J shed 8 bases, with 15 bases lying between them. The CDR3 loop reads CASSTSRGYTF. The CDR3 DNA reads TGTGCCTCAAGCACTTCGCGGGGCTACACCTTC.

This clonotype was found a few times. The chain couples TRBV20-1 to TRBJ1-3, with a weak D call TRBD1 (6 bases). The germline V gene encodes CDR1 DFQATT and CDR2 SNEGSKA (reference sequence). Trimming took off 5 bases at V and 0 bases at J, with 14 bases between the two ends. This CDR3 is built from 15 residues. CDR3 DNA sequence: TGCAGTGCTTTCCAAGGACAGCGCTCTGGAAACACCATATATTTT. Its translation: CSAFQGQRSGNTIYF.

The chain is built from TRBV20-1 and TRBJ1-2; TRBD1 might be the D (5 bases). CDR1 DFQATT and CDR2 SNEGSKA come from the germline V gene (reference sequence). The CDR3 spans 13 residues. The V end lost 3 bases, the J end lost 6 bases, and 14 bases lay between the germline ends. The CDR3 loop reads CSASPPGRHGYTF. In DNA, the CDR3 is TGCAGTGCTAGTCCCCCAGGGAGGCATGGCTACACCTTC.

The table lists this clonotype with many counts. J is TRBJ1-2 and V is TRBV5-1; the D is unclear. The germline CDR1 and CDR2 sequences are SGHRS and YFSETQ. CDR3 length: 15 residues. The V gene lost 0 bases and the J gene lost 2 bases, with 11 bases spanning the gap. CDR3 DNA: TGCGCCAGCAGCTTGGCCGGCAGGACCAACTATGGCTACACCTTC. Translating gives CASSLAGRTNYGYTF. Based on the CDR3 plus reference TRBV5-1 and TRBJ1-2, the full variable domain is KAGVTQTPRYLIKTRGQQVTLSCSPISGHRSVSWYQQTPGQGLQFLFEYFSETQRNKGNFPGRFSGRQFSNSRSEMNVSTLELGDSALYLCASSLAGRTNYGYTFGSGTRLTVV.

This clonotype has just a few counts. The chain is built from TRBV10-3 and TRBJ2-2; no clear D. V lost 4 bases, J lost 7 bases, and 13 bases lay in between. This CDR3 comprises 14 residues. Looked up from germline, CDR1 is ENHRY and CDR2 is SYGVKD. CDR3 protein: CAISVGQASGELFF. The CDR3 DNA reads TGTGCCATCAGTGTTGGTCAGGCGAGCGGGGAGCTGTTTTTT.

The gene calls are TRBV12-3 or TRBV12-4 and TRBJ2-3, with D perhaps TRBD2 (6 bases). The CDR3 runs to 17 residues. V shed 5 bases and J shed 0 bases, with 18 bases lying between them. CDR3 nucleotides: TGTGCCAGCAGTCGTCCGCCCGGGAGCGTTAGCACAGATACGCAGTATTTT. It encodes CASSRPPGSVSTDTQYF.

The rearrangement uses TRBV5-1 and TRBJ2-7; 7 bases line up with TRBD1. V gave up 4 bases and J gave up 5 bases; unmatched junction bases: 9. In germline, CDR1 is SGHRS, CDR2 YFSETQ. The CDR3 is 14 residues long. CDR3 coding DNA: TGCGCCAGCAGCCATGAACAGGGGTTCCACGAGCAGTACTTC. Its translation is CASSHEQGFHEQYF.

This clonotype was seen only a few times. This chain connects TRBV24-1 to TRBJ2-3; 7 nucleotides line up with TRBD2. The V and J ends lost 3 bases and 3 bases, in that order; junction bases with no gene match: 8. Germline CDR1 reads KGHDR; CDR2 reads SFDVKD. The CDR3 is 16 amino acids. CDR3 DNA: TGTGCCACCAGTGATAGACTAGCCGGAGTAACAGATACGCAGTATTTT. Protein: CATSDRLAGVTDTQYF.

This clonotype has just a few counts. This chain uses TRBV7-9 with TRBJ2-7, with a tentative D call TRBD2 (5 bases). The CDR3 is made up of 16 amino acids. V was shortened by 0 bases and J by 0 bases, with 12 bases between the two germline ends. Germline V CDR1 and CDR2: SEHNR, FQNEAQ (reference sequence). The CDR3 protein is CASSLARGSGSYEQYF. Written as DNA, the CDR3 is TGTGCCAGCAGCTTAGCGCGAGGGTCCGGCTCCTACGAGCAGTACTTC.

This clonotype came up once. The V gene is TRBV3-1, the J gene TRBJ2-7; D is undetermined. Deletions cut 3 bases from V and 1 base from J, with 13 bases between. Germline V lookup: CDR1 LGHDT, CDR2 YNNKEL (reference sequence). The CDR3 spans 15 residues. Written as DNA, the CDR3 is TGTGCCAGCAGCCATTATCTGCACGCATCCTACGAGCAGTACTTC. Protein sequence: CASSHYLHASYEQYF.